This TCR beta chain was recovered during a study of blood T cell repertoires in COVID-19. Turning to the study itself: COVID-19 samples collected from the United States, Italy and Spain covered acute and convalescent phases. From T cells, B-cell-depleted T cells, or PBMCs came the material, which was cDNA or gDNA.

Using immunoSEQ multiplex PCR, the repertoire was profiled, and TCRdb retains in-frame clones only, with some absent. Found here are roughly 100,000 clones, 70% to 90% of them singletons; the top ten hold over 2%. CDR3 size: 18 residues. Trimming at V came to 2 bases and at J to 1 base, leaving 9 bases not matched to a gene. The V gene's germline CDR1 is SGHRS and CDR2 YFSETQ. This clonotype originated in a man aged 50 to 59 with active COVID-19. This chain joins TRBV5-1 and TRBJ2-1; 10 bases are a match to TRBD1. What was sequenced was peripheral blood. CDR3 sequence reads: CASSLGTGEGVSYNEQFF. The CDR3 bases are TGCGCCAGCAGCTTAGGGACAGGGGAGGGGGTGTCCTACAATGAGCAGTTCTTC.